This T cell receptor (beta chain) comes out of a study of cytomegalovirus exposure and HLA in healthy donors. Regarding this clone: What it recognizes is unknown.

Whole-study results and caveats: Most CMV-associated TCR beta chains appeared HLA-restricted in a later analysis.

Vbeta (60) and Jbeta (13) primers were used in the PCR. Method: immunoSEQ multiplex PCR; TCRdb's copy keeps in-frame clones and lacks some. The repertoire holds about 180,000 clones, 70% to 85% seen once, with more than 1.4% in the top ten. Per the germline V gene, CDR1 is SGHVS and CDR2 is FQNEAQ. The CDR3 has 16 amino acids. Germline trimming cut 1 base from V and 5 bases from J; bases unmatched to any gene: 9. The gene calls are TRBV7-8 and TRBJ2-5; 8 bases are a match to TRBD1. The TCR was taken from a man aged 18 to 35 in good health and CMV-seronegative. The sequencing input was PBMCs. The CDR3 reads CASSLGAGGRVETQYF. The DNA for the CDR3 is TGTGCCAGCAGCTTAGGCGCAGGGGGCCGGGTCGAGACCCAGTACTTC.